This TCR beta chain emerged from a study of shared clonotypes between healthy human individuals. Study-wide results and caveats: The genetic and exposure-history diversity represented was limited by few donors.

Some 30,000 T cell genomes, or approximately 200 ng DNA, went into the sorted-subset replicate PCRs. Per the original data handling: Filtering differed because ImmunoSEQ produced junction-only sequences that carried no quality scores. TCRdb's table, derived via immunoSEQ multiplex PCR, lists solely in-frame clones and lacks some. For V, J and clone size, that table is used; D and trimming come from the DNA. The sample includes 2 million to 2.5 million clones, just over 90% of them seen just once. Positive CCR7 selection of CD45RO-negative cells yielded the naive CD8 cells, and terminally differentiated effector memory CD45RA+ cells were excluded. This CDR3 has 15 residues. V dropped 5 bases and J dropped 2 bases, with 16 bases sitting between them. CDR1 LNHDA and CDR2 SQIVND come from the germline V gene (reference sequence). Concerning this clone itself: Its antigen is currently unknown.

The J gene is TRBJ2-7, the V gene TRBV19, with D possibly TRBD2 on 7 matching bases. The specimen was naive CD8+ T cells from PBMCs. This receptor was obtained from a man in his late teens or twenties in good health. Some clones in this sample may be carry-over from other donors' samples. The CDR3 nucleotides read TGTGCCAGTAGTCCCGGTCGGGGGGCGACCTACGAGCAGTACTTC. It specifies CASSPGRGATYEQYF. The complete variable domain, with remaining parts taken from reference TRBV19 and TRBJ2-7, reads DGGITQSPKYLFRKEGQNVTLSCEQNLNHDAMYWYRQDPGQGLRLIYYSQIVNDFQKGDIAEGYSVSREKKESFPLTVTSAQKNPTAFYLCASSPGRGATYEQYFGPGTRLTVT.